These 25 T cell receptor beta chains came from one sample sequenced in a study of control samples from healthy donors and cancer patients. Profiled with immunoSEQ multiplex PCR; TCRdb holds only in-frame clones, not every one. The sample contains 65,000 to 85,000 clones, under 90% of which appear only once. Sequencing input: PBMCs. Source of these receptors: a woman aged 45 to 65 with colorectal cancer.

This clone came up a few times. The chain is built from TRBV5-1 and TRBJ2-3, with 12 bases that match TRBD1. The CDR3 has 17 residues. Germline values: CDR1 SGHRS, CDR2 YFSETQ. Losses at the gene ends were 2 bases for V and 3 bases for J; bases not matched to a gene: 7. DNA for the CDR3: TGCGCCAGCAGCTTCGGGACAGGGGGCGCTAAGACAGATACGCAGTATTTT. It is translated as CASSFGTGGAKTDTQYF. Complete variable domain (other parts from reference TRBV5-1 and TRBJ2-3): KAGVTQTPRYLIKTRGQQVTLSCSPISGHRSVSWYQQTPGQGLQFLFEYFSETQRNKGNFPGRFSGRQFSNSRSEMNVSTLELGDSALYLCASSFGTGGAKTDTQYFGPGTRLTVL.

V usage is TRBV10-3 and J usage is TRBJ1-4, with D unclear. V lost 6 bases to trimming and J lost 5 bases, with 10 bases between them. CDR1 and CDR2 (germline): ENHRY, SYGVKD. This CDR3 has 13 amino acids. CDR3 protein: CAISSRPNEKLFF. For the CDR3, the DNA is TGTGCCATCAGCTCCCGGCCGAATGAAAAACTGTTTTTT.

The rearrangement joins TRBV10-3 to TRBJ1-1, with D unresolved. Trimming removed 11 bases at V and 5 bases at J, with 18 bases between. The CDR3 is 13 residues long. Germline CDR1 reads ENHRY; CDR2 reads SYGVKD. The CDR3 is CAAHTSAETEAFF. CDR3 DNA sequence: TGTGCCGCCCACACGAGCGCGGAGACTGAAGCTTTCTTT.

J is TRBJ1-4 and V is TRBV18; D might be TRBD1 (6 bases). This CDR3 is 16 amino acids long. The V end lost 6 bases, the J end lost 4 bases, and 18 bases lay between the germline ends. Germline CDR1 KGHSH, CDR2 LQKENI. CDR3 protein: CASSHNTGKVNEKLFF. The CDR3 DNA reads TGTGCCAGCTCCCACAACACAGGGAAAGTTAATGAAAAACTGTTTTTT.

The chain uses TRBV6-2 or TRBV6-3 and TRBJ1-2; D unresolved. Germline-derived CDR1 and CDR2 are MNHEY and SVGEGT. CDR3 size: 12 residues. The V end lost 2 bases, the J end lost 4 bases, and 5 bases lay between the germline ends. The CDR3 DNA follows: TGTGCCAGCAGTTACGAACCCTATGGCTACACCTTC. Residues: CASSYEPYGYTF.

The rearrangement uses TRBV19 and TRBJ1-2; 7 positions match TRBD1. Germline lookup yields CDR1 LNHDA and CDR2 SQIVND (reference sequence). With V trimmed by 11 bases and J by 3 bases, 6 bases remained unmatched. The CDR3 is made up of 12 amino acids. CDR3 nucleotides: TGTGCCTCCCGAGACAGGGACTATGGCTACACCTTC. It codes for CASRDRDYGYTF.

The V call is TRBV30, the J call TRBJ1-6; possibly TRBD1 for D (5 bases). The length of the CDR3 is 14 residues. CDR1 and CDR2 (germline): GTSNPN, SVGIG (reference sequence). The V and J ends lost 2 bases and 5 bases respectively, with 10 bases between them. This chain's CDR3 is CAWSFWGDNSPLHF. CDR3 nucleotide sequence: TGTGCCTGGAGTTTCTGGGGGGATAATTCACCCCTCCACTTT.

This chain uses TRBV5-4 with TRBJ2-1, with 7 bases identical to TRBD1. The CDR3 totals 14 residues. CDR1 and CDR2 from the germline V gene are SGHNT and YYREEE (reference sequence). J was trimmed by 5 bases and V by 4 bases; bases with no gene match: 6. CDR3 region: CASSARQGNNEQFF. The CDR3 DNA follows: TGTGCCAGCAGCGCGCGACAGGGAAACAATGAGCAGTTCTTC.

V and J are TRBV27 and TRBJ2-7; D might be TRBD1 or TRBD2, each matching 5 bases. The ends were cut back, 4 bases at V and 2 bases at J, with 15 bases in the middle. From germline, CDR1 is MNHEY and CDR2 SMNVEV (reference sequence). This CDR3 is 15 amino acids long. The CDR3 bases are TGTGCCAGCAGTTCTGTCCCGGGACGGGCCTACGAGCAGTACGTC. It yields the protein CASSSVPGRAYEQYV.

The chain employs TRBV11-3 and TRBJ2-1; perhaps TRBD2 as D (5 bases). The V and J ends lost 4 bases and 5 bases respectively, with 6 bases between them. The CDR3 is made up of 12 amino acids. Germline assignment: CDR1 SGHNT and CDR2 YENEEA. CDR3 loop: CASSSGNNEQFF. As DNA, the CDR3 is TGTGCCAGCAGCTCGGGGAACAATGAGCAGTTCTTC. Full variable domain (rest looked up from reference TRBV11-3 and TRBJ2-1): EAGVVQSPRYKIIEKKQPVAFWCNPISGHNTLYWYLQNLGQGPELLIRYENEEAVDDSQLPKDRFSAERLKGVDSTLKIQPAELGDSAVYLCASSSGNNEQFFGPGTRLTVL.

J is TRBJ2-3 and V is TRBV7-2, with D uncertain. Deletions cut 5 bases from V and 5 bases from J, with 20 bases between. Per germline, CDR1 SGHTA and CDR2 FQGNSA. This CDR3 region has 16 residues. DNA for the CDR3: TGTGCCAGCAGCCTAGACCGCAGTCTGGGTGGAGATACGCAGTATTTT. It encodes CASSLDRSLGGDTQYF. The complete variable domain, with remaining parts taken from reference TRBV7-2 and TRBJ2-3, reads GAGVSQSPSNKVTEKGKDVELRCDPISGHTALYWYRQSLGQGLEFLIYFQGNSAPDKSGLPSDRFSAERTGGSVSTLTIQRTQQEDSAVYLCASSLDRSLGGDTQYFGPGTRLTVL.

This chain uses TRBV6-6 with TRBJ2-3; D gene uncertain. CDR1 is MNHNY and CDR2 is SVGAGI in the germline V gene (reference sequence). The CDR3 loop spans 17 amino acids. Trimming removed 5 bases at V and 0 bases at J, with 18 bases between. Written as DNA, the CDR3 is TGTGCCAGCAGTCAGTTACAGATGGTTCAGAGCACAGATACGCAGTATTTT. It yields the protein CASSQLQMVQSTDTQYF.

The chain recombines TRBV10-3 with TRBJ2-5; no clear D gene. Trimming removed 3 bases from V and 2 bases from J, with 1 base in between. Germline CDR1 ENHRY, CDR2 SYGVKD. This CDR3 is built from 11 residues. The chain's CDR3 is CAISDQETQYF. In DNA form, the CDR3 reads TGTGCCATCAGTGATCAAGAGACCCAGTACTTC.

This chain joins TRBV6-5 and TRBJ1-4; a possible D gene is TRBD1 (6 bases). Trimming removed 7 bases from V and 0 bases from J, with 12 bases in between. CDR1 and CDR2 (germline): MNHEY, SVGAGI. CDR3 length: 15 amino acids. CDR3 in DNA: TGTGCCAGCAAAAAGGACAGTGCAACTAATGAAAAACTGTTTTTT. This codes for CASKKDSATNEKLFF.

The rearrangement links TRBV9 to TRBJ1-1, with D uncertain. The V gene's germline CDR1 is SGDLS and CDR2 YYNGEE. Trimming removed 2 bases from V and 1 base from J, with 6 bases in between. This CDR3 comprises 13 residues. CDR3 DNA: TGTGCCAGCAGCGTCAGGCAGAACACTGAAGCTTTCTTT. As protein: CASSVRQNTEAFF.

The V call is TRBV27, the J call TRBJ1-6, with TRBD1 matching over 8 bases. Germline trimming cut 4 bases from V and 7 bases from J; bases unmatched to any gene: 0. Per the germline V gene, CDR1 is MNHEY and CDR2 is SMNVEV (reference sequence). The CDR3 length is 13 residues. CDR3 loop: CASSWDRNSPLHF. The CDR3 DNA sequence: TGTGCCAGCAGTTGGGACAGGAATTCACCCCTCCACTTT.

The chain carries TRBV3-1 (or the pseudogene TRBV3-2) and TRBJ2-5, with D unclear. Between the trimmed V and J ends, which lost 3 bases and 5 bases, there was a span of 7 bases. The CDR3 has 12 amino acids. Germline values: CDR1 LGHDT, CDR2 YNNKEL (reference sequence). The CDR3 is CASSQSTETQYF. As DNA, the CDR3 is TGTGCCAGCAGCCAGTCCACGGAGACCCAGTACTTC.

The chain couples TRBV6-1 to TRBJ1-2; D is ambiguous. CDR3 length equals 13 residues. Germline CDR1 is MNHNS and CDR2 is SASEGT. Between the trimmed V and J ends, which lost 3 bases and 3 bases, there was a span of 8 bases. The CDR3 DNA sequence: TGTGCCAGCAGTGAGCCAGGTTACTATGGCTACACCTTC. Translated, it gives CASSEPGYYGYTF.

The gene calls are TRBV6-2 or TRBV6-3 and TRBJ2-1; 9 bases line up with TRBD2. V was pared by 4 bases and J by 7 bases, with 11 bases of the junction left unmatched. CDR3 length equals 16 residues. Germline CDR1 and CDR2: MNHEY and SVGEGT. CDR3 DNA: TGTGCCAGCAGTTTCCACGGAGCGGGGGGTGGGAATGAGCAGTTCTTC. Amino acid sequence: CASSFHGAGGGNEQFF.

V usage is TRBV2 and J usage is TRBJ1-2; 12 bases are shared with TRBD1. The CDR3 is made up of 14 amino acids. Germline CDR1 is SNHLY and CDR2 is FYNNEI. Trimming cost V 6 bases and J 7 bases; bases outside gene matches: 6. The CDR3 protein is CASSQGQGAVGYTF. CDR3 bases: TGTGCCAGCAGCCAGGGACAGGGGGCTGTTGGCTACACCTTC.

The gene calls are TRBV21-1 and TRBJ1-6. TRBV21-1 is given as a pseudogene. This CDR3 has 16 residues. Here the CDR3 reads CASSKRRGAHNSPLHF. DNA of the CDR3: TGTGCCAGCAGCAAAAGGCGGGGGGCGCATAATTCACCCCTCCACTTT.

The chain combines TRBV2 with TRBJ1-1; possibly TRBD1 for D (5 bases). Looked up from germline, CDR1 is SNHLY and CDR2 is FYNNEI. CDR3 length: 13 amino acids. The V end lost 7 bases, the J end lost 4 bases, and 13 bases lay between the germline ends. DNA of the CDR3: TGTGCCAGCATGGGGGTCATCAGCACTGAAGCTTTCTTT. Protein product: CASMGVISTEAFF.

A few counts support this clone. The V gene is TRBV5-1, the J gene TRBJ1-1; D not resolved. Between the trimmed V and J ends, which lost 4 bases and 4 bases, there was a span of 20 bases. Germline CDR1 and CDR2: SGHRS and YFSETQ. The CDR3 spans 16 residues. The CDR3 region has the DNA TGCGCCAGCAGCCCTCAGCACAGTCGGGGTTCCACTGAAGCTTTCTTT. It encodes CASSPQHSRGSTEAFF.

The table lists this clone with a few counts. This rearrangement joins TRBV7-3 to TRBJ2-1; no definite D call. The germline V and J ends were trimmed by 6 bases and 0 bases, with 21 bases remaining between them. This CDR3 comprises 18 residues. Germline-derived CDR1 and CDR2 are SGHTA and FQGTGA. The CDR3 nucleotides read TGTGCCAGCAGACCTAGTGCCCCCCCCCGAAGCTCCTACAATGAGCAGTTCTTC. Its translation is CASRPSAPPRSSYNEQFF.

The chain has TRBV5-1 and TRBJ2-1; TRBD2 aligns across 8 bases. J lost 8 bases, V lost 0 bases, and 7 bases had no gene match. Germline CDR1 is SGHRS and CDR2 is YFSETQ. This CDR3 contains 15 residues. The chain's CDR3 is CASSLDRGGLDEQFF. In nucleotides, the CDR3 is TGCGCCAGCAGCTTGGATCGGGGGGGCCTGGATGAGCAGTTCTTC.